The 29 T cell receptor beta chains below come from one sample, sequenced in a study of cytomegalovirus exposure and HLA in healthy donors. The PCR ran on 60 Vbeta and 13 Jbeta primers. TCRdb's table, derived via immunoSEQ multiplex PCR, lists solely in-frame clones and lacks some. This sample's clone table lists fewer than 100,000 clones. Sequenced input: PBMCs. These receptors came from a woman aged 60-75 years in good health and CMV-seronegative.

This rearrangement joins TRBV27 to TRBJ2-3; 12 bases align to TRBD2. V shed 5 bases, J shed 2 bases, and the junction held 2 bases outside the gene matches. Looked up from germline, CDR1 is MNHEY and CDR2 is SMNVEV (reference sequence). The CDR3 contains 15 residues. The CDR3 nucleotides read TGTGCCAGCAGTCTAGCGGGGGGGATCACAGATACGCAGTATTTT. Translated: CASSLAGGITDTQYF.

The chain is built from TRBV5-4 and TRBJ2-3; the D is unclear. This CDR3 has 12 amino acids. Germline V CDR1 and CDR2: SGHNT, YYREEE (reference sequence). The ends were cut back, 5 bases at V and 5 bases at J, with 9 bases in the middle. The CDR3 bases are TGTGCCAGCAGTATCCGAGGAGATACGCAGTATTTT. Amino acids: CASSIRGDTQYF.

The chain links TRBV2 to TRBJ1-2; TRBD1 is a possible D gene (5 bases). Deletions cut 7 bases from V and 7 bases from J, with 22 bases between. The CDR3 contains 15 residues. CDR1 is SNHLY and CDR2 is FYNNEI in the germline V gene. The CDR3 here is CASNAMGGVYSGYTF. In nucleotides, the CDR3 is TGTGCCAGCAACGCCATGGGAGGGGTTTATAGTGGCTACACCTTC.

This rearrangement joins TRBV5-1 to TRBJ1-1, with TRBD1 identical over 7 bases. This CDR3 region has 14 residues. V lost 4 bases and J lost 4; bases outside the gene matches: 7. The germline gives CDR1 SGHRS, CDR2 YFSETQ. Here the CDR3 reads CASSVDRVGTEAFF. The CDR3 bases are TGCGCCAGCAGCGTAGACAGGGTAGGCACTGAAGCTTTCTTT.

The CDR3 region has the DNA TGTGCCAGTAGTATAGTCCGGACACCCAGCAATCAGCCCCAGCATTTT. Its protein product is CASSIVRTPSNQPQHF. V gene TRBV19 combines with J gene TRBJ1-5; the D gene is possibly TRBD1 (5 bases). CDR3 length: 16 residues. V dropped 1 base and J dropped 1 base, with 11 bases sitting between them. Per germline, CDR1 LNHDA and CDR2 SQIVND (reference sequence).

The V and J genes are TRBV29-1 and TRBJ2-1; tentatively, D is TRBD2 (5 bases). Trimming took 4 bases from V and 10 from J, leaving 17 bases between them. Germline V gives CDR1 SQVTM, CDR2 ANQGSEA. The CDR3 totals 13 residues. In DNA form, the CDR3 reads TGCAGCGTTGGATCCCGGGGTGCGGGCGAGCAGTTCTTC. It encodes CSVGSRGAGEQFF.

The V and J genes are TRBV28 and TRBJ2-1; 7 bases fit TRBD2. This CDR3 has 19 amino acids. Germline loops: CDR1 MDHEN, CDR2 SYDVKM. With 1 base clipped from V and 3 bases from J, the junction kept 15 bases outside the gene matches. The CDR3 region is CASSLFSGGTPGNYNEQFF. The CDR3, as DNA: TGTGCCAGCAGTTTATTCTCGGGAGGCACGCCCGGTAACTACAATGAGCAGTTCTTC.

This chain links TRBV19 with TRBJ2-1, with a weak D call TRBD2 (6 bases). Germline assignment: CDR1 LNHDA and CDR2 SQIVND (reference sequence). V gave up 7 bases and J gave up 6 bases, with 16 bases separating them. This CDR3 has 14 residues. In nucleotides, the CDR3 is TGTGCCAGTACATATCGGAGGGACTCCAATGAGCAGTTCTTC. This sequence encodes CASTYRRDSNEQFF.

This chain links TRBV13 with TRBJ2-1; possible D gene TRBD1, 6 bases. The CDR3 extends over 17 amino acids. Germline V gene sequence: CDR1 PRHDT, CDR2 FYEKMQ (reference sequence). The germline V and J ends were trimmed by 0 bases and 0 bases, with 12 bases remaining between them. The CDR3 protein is CASSLGLGAGSYNEQFF. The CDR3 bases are TGTGCCAGCAGCTTAGGCCTGGGGGCGGGCTCCTACAATGAGCAGTTCTTC.

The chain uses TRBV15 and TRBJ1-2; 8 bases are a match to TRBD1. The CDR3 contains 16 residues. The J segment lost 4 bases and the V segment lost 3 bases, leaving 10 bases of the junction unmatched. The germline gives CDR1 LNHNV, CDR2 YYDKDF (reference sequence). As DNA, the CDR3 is TGTGCCACCAGCAGCCCAGCCAGGGGGCGGGCCTATGGCTACACCTTC. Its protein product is CATSSPARGRAYGYTF.

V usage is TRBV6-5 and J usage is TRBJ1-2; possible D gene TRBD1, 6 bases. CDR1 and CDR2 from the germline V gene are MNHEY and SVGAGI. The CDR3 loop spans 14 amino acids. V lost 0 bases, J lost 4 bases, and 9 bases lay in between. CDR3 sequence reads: CASSYSGAGYGYTF. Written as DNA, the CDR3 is TGTGCCAGCAGTTACTCGGGGGCCGGCTATGGCTACACCTTC.

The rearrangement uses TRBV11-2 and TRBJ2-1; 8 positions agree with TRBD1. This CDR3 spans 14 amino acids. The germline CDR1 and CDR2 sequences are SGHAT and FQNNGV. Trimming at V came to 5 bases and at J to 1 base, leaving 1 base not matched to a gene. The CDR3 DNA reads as TGTGCCAGCAGCAGACAGGGGTCCTACAATGAGCAGTTCTTC. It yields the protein CASSRQGSYNEQFF.

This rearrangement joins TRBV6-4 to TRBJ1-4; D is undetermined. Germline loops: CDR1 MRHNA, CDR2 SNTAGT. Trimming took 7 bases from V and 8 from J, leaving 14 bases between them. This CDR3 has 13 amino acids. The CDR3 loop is CASTTVRLEKLFF. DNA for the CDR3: TGTGCCAGCACGACTGTACGGCTCGAAAAACTGTTTTTT.

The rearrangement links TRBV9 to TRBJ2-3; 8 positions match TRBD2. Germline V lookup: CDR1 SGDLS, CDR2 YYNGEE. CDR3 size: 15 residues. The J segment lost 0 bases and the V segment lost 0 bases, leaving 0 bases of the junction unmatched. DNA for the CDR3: TGTGCCAGCAGCGTAGTAGCGGGGAGCACAGATACGCAGTATTTT. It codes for CASSVVAGSTDTQYF.

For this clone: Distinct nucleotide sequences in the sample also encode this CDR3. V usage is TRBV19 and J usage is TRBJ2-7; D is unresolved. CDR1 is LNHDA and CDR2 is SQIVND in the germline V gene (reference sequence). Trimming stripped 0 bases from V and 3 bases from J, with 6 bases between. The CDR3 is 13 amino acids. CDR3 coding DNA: TGTGCCAGTAGTATAGAAGGCGGCTACGAGCAGTACTTC. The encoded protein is CASSIEGGYEQYF.

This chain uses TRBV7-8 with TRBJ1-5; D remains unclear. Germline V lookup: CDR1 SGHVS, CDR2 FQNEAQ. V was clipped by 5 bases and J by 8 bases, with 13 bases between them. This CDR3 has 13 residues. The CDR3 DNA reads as TGTGCCAGCAGCCCCGACACCGCCAAGCCCCAGCATTTT. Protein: CASSPDTAKPQHF.

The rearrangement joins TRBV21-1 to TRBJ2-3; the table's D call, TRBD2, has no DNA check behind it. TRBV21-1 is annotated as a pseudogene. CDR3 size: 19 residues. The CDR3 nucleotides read TGTGCCAGCAGCAAAGTGGGACTAGCGGGAGGGCCTAGCACAGATACGCAGTATTTT. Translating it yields CASSKVGLAGGPSTDTQYF.

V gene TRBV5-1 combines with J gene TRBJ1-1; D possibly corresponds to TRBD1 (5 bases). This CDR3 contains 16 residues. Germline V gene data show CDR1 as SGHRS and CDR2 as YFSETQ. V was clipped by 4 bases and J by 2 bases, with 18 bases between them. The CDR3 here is CASSRAPGLQNTEAFF. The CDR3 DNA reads TGCGCCAGCAGCCGCGCTCCAGGGTTGCAAAACACTGAAGCTTTCTTT.

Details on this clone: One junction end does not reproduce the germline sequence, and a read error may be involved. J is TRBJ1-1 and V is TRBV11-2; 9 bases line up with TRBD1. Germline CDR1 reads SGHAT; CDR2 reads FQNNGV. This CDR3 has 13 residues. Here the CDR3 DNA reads TGTGCCAGCAGCTTAGTGGACAGGGGCGAAGTTTTCTTT. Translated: CASSLVDRGEVFF.

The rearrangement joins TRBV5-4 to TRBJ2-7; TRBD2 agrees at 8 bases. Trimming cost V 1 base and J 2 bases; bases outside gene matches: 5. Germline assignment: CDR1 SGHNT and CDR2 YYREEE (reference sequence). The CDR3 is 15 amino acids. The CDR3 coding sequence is TGTGCCAGCAGCTTGAGTAGCGGGGACACCTACGAGCAGTACTTC. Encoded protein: CASSLSSGDTYEQYF.

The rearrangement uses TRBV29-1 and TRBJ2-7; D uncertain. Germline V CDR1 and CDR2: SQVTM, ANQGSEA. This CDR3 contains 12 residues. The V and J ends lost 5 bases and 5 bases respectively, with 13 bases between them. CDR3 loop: CSVRHVLHEQYF. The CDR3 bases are TGCAGCGTTAGACACGTTCTGCACGAGCAGTACTTC.

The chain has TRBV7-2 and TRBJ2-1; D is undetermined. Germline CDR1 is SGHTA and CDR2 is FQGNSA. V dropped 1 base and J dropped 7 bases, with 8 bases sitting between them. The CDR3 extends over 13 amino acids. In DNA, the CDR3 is TGTGCCAGCAGCTTAGGGCCAGTTAATGAGCAGTTCTTC. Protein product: CASSLGPVNEQFF.

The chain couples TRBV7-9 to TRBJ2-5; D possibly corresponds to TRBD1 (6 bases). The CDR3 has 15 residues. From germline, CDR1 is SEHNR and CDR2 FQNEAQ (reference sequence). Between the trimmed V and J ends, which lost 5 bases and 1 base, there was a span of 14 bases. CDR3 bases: TGTGCCAGCAGCCCCGGCACAGGGAGCCAAGAGACCCAGTACTTC. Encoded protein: CASSPGTGSQETQYF.

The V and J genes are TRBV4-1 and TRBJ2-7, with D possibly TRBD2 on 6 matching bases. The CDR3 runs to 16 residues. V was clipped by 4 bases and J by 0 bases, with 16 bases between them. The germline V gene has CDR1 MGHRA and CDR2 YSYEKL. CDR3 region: CASSLALAPFSYEQYF. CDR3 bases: TGCGCCAGCAGCCTCGCCCTAGCGCCGTTCTCCTACGAGCAGTACTTC.

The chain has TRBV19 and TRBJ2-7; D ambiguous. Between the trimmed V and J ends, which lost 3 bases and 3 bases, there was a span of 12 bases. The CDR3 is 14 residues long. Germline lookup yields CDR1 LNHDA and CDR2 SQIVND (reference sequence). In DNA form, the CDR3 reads TGTGCCAGTAGTATCCGTGCGGTAAACTACGAGCAGTACTTC. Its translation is CASSIRAVNYEQYF.

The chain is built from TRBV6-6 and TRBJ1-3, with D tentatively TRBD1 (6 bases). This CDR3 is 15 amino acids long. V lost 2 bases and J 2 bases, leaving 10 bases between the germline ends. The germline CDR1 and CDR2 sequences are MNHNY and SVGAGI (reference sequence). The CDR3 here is CASSYAEGAGNTIYF. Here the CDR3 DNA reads TGTGCCAGCAGTTACGCCGAGGGGGCTGGAAACACCATATATTTT.

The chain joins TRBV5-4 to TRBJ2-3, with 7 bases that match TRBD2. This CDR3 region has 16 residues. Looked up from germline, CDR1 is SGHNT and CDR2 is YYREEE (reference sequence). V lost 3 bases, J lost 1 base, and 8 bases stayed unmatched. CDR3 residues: CASSWKLAGGTDTQYF. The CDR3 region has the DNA TGTGCCAGCAGCTGGAAACTGGCGGGGGGCACAGATACGCAGTATTTT.

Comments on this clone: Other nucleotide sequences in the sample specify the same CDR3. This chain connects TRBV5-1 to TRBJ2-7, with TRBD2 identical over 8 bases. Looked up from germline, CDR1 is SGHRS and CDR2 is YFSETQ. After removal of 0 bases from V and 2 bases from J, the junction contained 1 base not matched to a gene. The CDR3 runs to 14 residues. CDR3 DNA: TGCGCCAGCAGCTTGGCCGGGAGGGCCTACGAGCAGTACTTC. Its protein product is CASSLAGRAYEQYF.

CDR3 residues: CASSWGQGNYGYTF. Written as DNA, the CDR3 is TGTGCCAGCAGCTGGGGACAGGGGAACTATGGCTACACCTTC. The V gene is TRBV7-2, the J gene TRBJ1-2; 10 nucleotides line up with TRBD1. The V gene end was trimmed by 4 bases and the J gene end by 2 bases; junction bases not matched to a gene: 1. Germline V gene sequence: CDR1 SGHTA, CDR2 FQGNSA. The CDR3 is 14 amino acids.